The sequence of this T cell receptor (beta chain) was determined in a study of graft-versus-host responses after intestinal transplantation. In the study overall: Grafts were multivisceral, liver-intestinal, or isolated intestinal. Among the recipients, all got anti-thymocyte globulin induction and then tacrolimus and steroids for roughly three years.

Worth noting for this clone: The antigen remains unidentified.

Findings and caveats of the study: Individuals who had graft-donor T cell macrochimerism had allografts that showed high graft-versus-host to host-versus-graft clonal ratios.

This CDR3 has 14 amino acids. Looked up from germline, CDR1 is SGDLS and CDR2 is YYNGEE. Between the trimmed V and J ends, which lost 10 bases and 2 bases, there was a span of 17 bases. Sequencing used immunoSEQ multiplex PCR; TCRdb keeps in-frame clones, though not all of them. The repertoire includes over 100,000 clones, approximately 92% of them detected once, and around 0.12% sits in the top ten. This material consisted of unstimulated CD4+ T cells sorted from spleen or lymph node cells, taken before intestinal transplant. This clonotype was obtained from a human donor who received an intestinal transplant. This chain uses TRBV9 with TRBJ2-3; D is perhaps TRBD1 or TRBD2 (7 bases each). As DNA, the CDR3 is TGTGCCGCCAGGGGGAGGGGCCTCACAGATACGCAGTATTTT. This codes for CAARGRGLTDTQYF.